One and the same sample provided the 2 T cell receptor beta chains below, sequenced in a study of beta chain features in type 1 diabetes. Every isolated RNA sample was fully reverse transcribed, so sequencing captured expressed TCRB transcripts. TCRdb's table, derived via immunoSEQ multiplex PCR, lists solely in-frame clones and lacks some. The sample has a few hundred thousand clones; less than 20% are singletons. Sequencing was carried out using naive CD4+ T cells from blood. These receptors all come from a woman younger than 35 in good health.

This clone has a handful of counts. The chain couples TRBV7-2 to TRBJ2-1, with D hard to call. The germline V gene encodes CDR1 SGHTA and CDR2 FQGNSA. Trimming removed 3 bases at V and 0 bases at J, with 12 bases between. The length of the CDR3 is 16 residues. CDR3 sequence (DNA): TGTGCCAGCAGCTTTTCGATGTCGAGCTCCTACAATGAGCAGTTCTTC. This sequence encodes CASSFSMSSSYNEQFF.

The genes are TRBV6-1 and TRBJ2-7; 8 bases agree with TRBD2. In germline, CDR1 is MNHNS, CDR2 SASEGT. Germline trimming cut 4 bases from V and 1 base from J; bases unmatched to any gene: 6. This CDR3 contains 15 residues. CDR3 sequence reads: CASSVGRGASYEQYF. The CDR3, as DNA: TGTGCCAGCAGTGTAGGGCGGGGGGCGTCCTACGAGCAGTACTTC.